One and the same sample provided the 14 T cell receptor beta chains below, sequenced in a study of shared T cell receptors in the human thymus. Profiled with immunoSEQ multiplex PCR; TCRdb holds only in-frame clones, not every one. Of about 380,000 clones listed, around 95% were seen once; the top ten hold roughly 0.02%. Sequencing was performed on thymocytes. The receptors originated from a human donor.

The chain joins TRBV27 to TRBJ1-5; D ambiguous. Germline V lookup: CDR1 MNHEY, CDR2 SMNVEV (reference sequence). Trimming removed 4 bases at V and 4 bases at J, with 8 bases between. This CDR3 contains 13 residues. The CDR3 bases are TGTGCCAGCAGTTCAAAAATGAATCAGCCCCAGCATTTT. Translating it yields CASSSKMNQPQHF.

Worth noting for this clone: Germline and junction disagree at one end, which may indicate a read error. The J gene is TRBJ2-4, the V gene TRBV29-1; TRBD2 might be the D (5 bases). The CDR3 is 15 amino acids. Germline V gives CDR1 SQVTM, CDR2 ANQGSEA. The CDR3 region is CSVEGRAGLENIQYF. The CDR3 DNA follows: TGCAGCGTCGAAGGTAGGGCAGGACTGGAAAACATTCAGTACTTC.

This rearrangement joins TRBV19 to TRBJ2-1; D gene ambiguous. The CDR3 totals 15 residues. Germline CDR1 and CDR2: LNHDA and SQIVND (reference sequence). Trimming took off 7 bases at V and 5 bases at J, with 18 bases between the two ends. The CDR3 here is CASISGRISDNEQFF. DNA for the CDR3: TGTGCCAGTATCTCCGGACGGATATCCGACAATGAGCAGTTCTTC.

CDR3 amino acids: CATSRDSRRLNNEQFF. The DNA of the CDR3 is TGTGCCACCAGCAGAGATTCCCGTCGCCTCAACAATGAGCAGTTCTTC. J is TRBJ2-1 and V is TRBV15; D is undetermined. The V gene lost 0 bases and the J gene lost 5 bases, with 14 bases spanning the gap. CDR1 is LNHNV and CDR2 is YYDKDF in the germline V gene (reference sequence). The CDR3 spans 16 residues.

This rearrangement joins TRBV29-1 to TRBJ2-7; TRBD1 matches at 8 bases. The CDR3 contains 15 residues. The germline CDR1 and CDR2 sequences are SQVTM and ANQGSEA. The V gene end was trimmed by 4 bases and the J gene end by 2 bases; junction bases not matched to a gene: 10. Written as DNA, the CDR3 is TGCAGCGTTGTGACAGGGGATCTAGTTGCCTACGAGCAGTACTTC. This encodes CSVVTGDLVAYEQYF.

This CDR3 reads CASSFSGVWHVSGNTIYF. Here the CDR3 DNA reads TGTGCCAGCAGTTTTAGTGGGGTCTGGCACGTCTCTGGAAACACCATATATTTT. The genes are TRBV28 and TRBJ1-3; D gene uncertain. CDR1 is MDHEN, CDR2 SYDVKM, per germline. V gave up 3 bases and J gave up 0 bases, with 18 bases separating them. The CDR3 spans 18 residues. Drawing the rest from reference TRBV28 and TRBJ1-3, the complete variable domain is DVKVTQSSRYLVKRTGEKVFLECVQDMDHENMFWYRQDPGLGLRLIYFSYDVKMKEKGDIPEGYSVSREKKERFSLILESASTNQTSMYLCASSFSGVWHVSGNTIYFGEGSWLTVV.

The genes are TRBV19 and TRBJ2-7; 7 positions match TRBD2. The CDR3 is 15 amino acids. V shed 1 base and J 1 base; nucleotides not matched to a gene: 4. Germline CDR1 LNHDA, CDR2 SQIVND (reference sequence). Here the CDR3 DNA reads TGTGCCAGTAGTATAGGGGGGAGGGATTCCTACGAGCAGTACTTC. Its translation is CASSIGGRDSYEQYF.

The rearrangement joins TRBV7-9 to TRBJ2-1; D uncertain. The CDR3 runs 15 residues. Germline assignment: CDR1 SEHNR and CDR2 FQNEAQ (reference sequence). V was clipped by 3 bases and J by 3 bases, with 12 bases between them. The CDR3 nucleotides are TGTGCCAGCAGCTTGCGAACCCTCAGCTACAATGAGCAGTTCTTC. This codes for CASSLRTLSYNEQFF.

Worth noting for this clone: A junction boundary mismatches the germline segment, possibly from a read error. The rearrangement links TRBV7-2 to TRBJ2-3, with 9 positions matching TRBD2. This CDR3 has 12 residues. Germline values: CDR1 SGHTA, CDR2 FQGNSA. The CDR3 here is CASSRGLAVSDF. The CDR3, as DNA: TGTGCCAGCAGCCGGGGACTAGCCGTTTCCGATTTT.

Turning to this clone: Given the absence of the conserved phenylalanine or tryptophan at the CDR3 end, a read error is likely. The limits of the CDR3 on the DNA are not certain, so only TCRdb's listed CDR3 is given. The rearrangement joins TRBV2 to TRBJ2-3; the D call in the table, TRBD2, was not verified against the DNA. The CDR3 length equals 10 residues, ends included. The V gene's germline CDR1 is SNHLY and CDR2 FYNNEI. CDR3 region: CASRAIYARC.

This chain connects TRBV28 to TRBJ2-7, with TRBD2 identical over 16 bases. This CDR3 is built from 17 residues. Germline assignment: CDR1 MDHEN and CDR2 SYDVKM. V lost 5 bases and J lost 0; bases outside the gene matches: 4. The CDR3 coding sequence is TGTGCCAGCAGTGGGACTAGCGGGAGGGCCCTCTCCTACGAGCAGTACTTC. The encoded protein is CASSGTSGRALSYEQYF.

The count of this clone is one. The gene calls are TRBV7-9 and TRBJ2-1, with 8 bases identical to TRBD2. The germline CDR1 and CDR2 sequences are SEHNR and FQNEAQ (reference sequence). The junction had 5 bases not matched to a gene; V was cut back by 0 bases and J by 4 bases. This CDR3 is 16 amino acids long. CDR3 sequence (DNA): TGTGCCAGCAGCTTAGCGGACGGGAGGGGGTACAATGAGCAGTTCTTC. This translates into CASSLADGRGYNEQFF. Variable domain in full (rest from reference TRBV7-9 and TRBJ2-1): DTGVSQNPRHKITKRGQNVTFRCDPISEHNRLYWYRQTLGQGPEFLTYFQNEAQLEKSRLLSDRFSAERPKGSFSTLEIQRTEQGDSAMYLCASSLADGRGYNEQFFGPGTRLTVL.

A word on this clone: Sequence at one end of the junction differs from germline and may be a read error. This specimen includes other DNA sequences encoding the same CDR3. The chain recombines TRBV4-1 with TRBJ2-7, with D possibly called TRBD1 or TRBD2 (5 bases each). The CDR3 extends over 12 amino acids. Germline CDR1 is MGHRA and CDR2 is YSYEKL. For the CDR3, the DNA is TGCGCCAGCAGCCGGGGACCGGGCGAGCAATACTTC. It is translated as CASSRGPGEQYF.

V usage is TRBV27 and J usage is TRBJ2-3, with D possibly being TRBD2 (6 bases). Germline assignment: CDR1 MNHEY and CDR2 SMNVEV (reference sequence). Trimming took off 6 bases at V and 4 bases at J, with 14 bases between the two ends. This CDR3 is 14 amino acids long. The CDR3 spells CASSYGGPPDTQYF. As DNA, the CDR3 is TGTGCCAGCAGCTACGGAGGGCCCCCAGATACGCAGTATTTT.